This T cell receptor beta chain was sequenced in a study of cytotoxic CD8 clonotypes in ibrutinib-treated CLL. CDR1 is SNHLY, CDR2 FYNNEI, per germline. The CDR3 has 14 residues. Deletions cut 5 bases from V and 5 bases from J, with 13 bases between. TCRdb's copy holds only in-frame clones and misses some; the assay was immunoSEQ multiplex PCR. The repertoire holds about 97,000 clones, with roughly three quarters as singletons. The material was PBMCs, obtained after 24 months of ibrutinib treatment. The sequence was collected from a human donor with chronic lymphocytic leukemia. The chain couples TRBV2 to TRBJ1-5; the D gene is possibly TRBD1 (6 bases). Written as DNA, the CDR3 is TGTGCCAGCAGTCGACAGGACACCCATCAGCCCCAGCATTTT. This translates into CASSRQDTHQPQHF.